The 28 T cell receptor beta chains below come from one sample, sequenced in a study of cytomegalovirus exposure and HLA in healthy donors. PCR amplification relied on 60 Vbeta primers (plus 13 Jbeta primers). Sequencing used immunoSEQ multiplex PCR; TCRdb keeps in-frame clones, though not all of them. This sample has approximately 130,000 clones, with 60% to 85% found just once. Sequenced sample: PBMCs. The receptors stem from a man between 25 and 39 years old in good health and CMV-seronegative.

This clone was found a few times. The chain links TRBV2 to TRBJ1-1; D is uncertain. Looked up from germline, CDR1 is SNHLY and CDR2 is FYNNEI. There are 12 residues in the CDR3. V was cut by 6 bases and J by 10 bases, with 15 bases left in between. The DNA of the CDR3 is TGTGCCAGCAGCCCTGTGATTCACGGAGCTTTCTTT. It codes for CASSPVIHGAFF.

The chain uses TRBV4-1 and TRBJ2-5; 10 bases are shared with TRBD2. The better agreement between TRBJ2-7 and the DNA end casts doubt on the J call. CDR3 size: 16 residues. CDR1 MGHRA and CDR2 YSYEKL come from the germline V gene. This CDR3 reads CASSQVSSGGTYEQYF. Here the CDR3 DNA reads TGCGCCAGCAGCCAAGTTTCTAGCGGGGGAACCTACGAGCAGTACTTC.

The V call is TRBV9, the J call TRBJ2-1, with 9 bases matching TRBD1. The CDR3 is made up of 17 amino acids. J was trimmed by 0 bases and V by 2 bases; bases with no gene match: 6. Germline CDR1 and CDR2: SGDLS and YYNGEE. Here the CDR3 DNA reads TGTGCCAGCAGCGTGGCCGGGACAGGGAGCTCCTACAATGAGCAGTTCTTC. It codes for CASSVAGTGSSYNEQFF.

The V gene is TRBV28, the J gene TRBJ1-1, with TRBD1 identical over 7 bases. V trimming: 5 bases; J trimming: 4 bases; junction bases outside the gene matches: 7. This CDR3 comprises 14 residues. The germline CDR1 and CDR2 sequences are MDHEN and SYDVKM. CDR3 bases: TGTGCCAGCAGTCCACAGGGGTTTATCACTGAAGCTTTCTTT. Translated: CASSPQGFITEAFF.

This clone has more than one count but fewer than ten. V and J are TRBV12-5 and TRBJ2-7; 7 bases fit TRBD1. V shed 7 bases, J shed 0 bases, and the junction held 6 bases outside the gene matches. The CDR3 is made up of 14 amino acids. Germline CDR1 reads LGHNT; CDR2 reads FRNRAP. CDR3: CASAASGGSYEQYF. The CDR3 DNA reads as TGTGCTAGTGCCGCCTCAGGGGGCTCCTACGAGCAGTACTTC.

This chain connects TRBV14 to TRBJ1-2; TRBD1 aligns across 10 bases. V trimming: 2 bases; J trimming: 7 bases; junction bases outside the gene matches: 4. CDR1 and CDR2 (germline): SGHDN, FVKESK. The CDR3 length is 14 residues. For the CDR3, the DNA is TGTGCCAGCAGCCAACCCGGGACAGGGGTTGGCTACACCTTC. This sequence encodes CASSQPGTGVGYTF.

The chain is built from TRBV30 and TRBJ1-5, with 7 bases aligning to TRBD1. The CDR3 loop spans 14 amino acids. The germline CDR1 and CDR2 sequences are GTSNPN and SVGIG (reference sequence). The V gene end was trimmed by 2 bases and the J gene end by 11 bases; junction bases not matched to a gene: 12. CDR3 DNA sequence: TGTGCCTGGAGTACTAGAGGGGGCAGGGGTGCCCAGCATTTT. This codes for CAWSTRGGRGAQHF.

This chain joins TRBV5-1 and TRBJ2-7; the match to TRBD2 covers 10 bases. CDR1 SGHRS and CDR2 YFSETQ come from the germline V gene. This CDR3 has 14 amino acids. Trimming removed 7 bases from V and 5 bases from J; junction bases left unmatched: 9. The CDR3 protein is CASGLAGVGHEQYF. The CDR3 region has the DNA TGCGCCAGCGGGCTAGCGGGAGTGGGGCACGAGCAGTACTTC.

The V and J genes are TRBV30 and TRBJ2-1; D uncertain. The CDR3 has 13 amino acids. Per germline, CDR1 GTSNPN and CDR2 SVGIG (reference sequence). V lost 4 bases and J 2 bases, leaving 9 bases between the germline ends. CDR3 in amino acids: CAWNLRPYNEQFF. As DNA, the CDR3 is TGTGCCTGGAACTTGAGGCCCTACAATGAGCAGTTCTTC. Variable domain in full (rest from reference TRBV30 and TRBJ2-1): SQTIHQWPATLVQPVGSPLSLECTVEGTSNPNLYWYRQAAGRGLQLLFYSVGIGQISSEVPQNLSASRPQDRQFILSSKKLLLSDSGFYLCAWNLRPYNEQFFGPGTRLTVL.

The J gene is TRBJ1-5, the V gene TRBV19; 9 nucleotides line up with TRBD1. Unmatched junction bases numbered 13, after V lost 3 bases and J lost 1 base. The CDR3 runs 19 residues. CDR1 is LNHDA, CDR2 SQIVND, per germline (reference sequence). The CDR3 nucleotides are TGTGCCAGTAGTATTCTGAGGGGACAGGGTTCCCTAAGCAATCAGCCCCAGCATTTT. Translation gives CASSILRGQGSLSNQPQHF.

The chain is built from TRBV5-1 and TRBJ2-1; 10 bases match TRBD1. The CDR3 is made up of 15 amino acids. V shed 3 bases and J 7 bases; nucleotides not matched to a gene: 7. In germline, CDR1 is SGHRS, CDR2 YFSETQ. The CDR3 nucleotides are TGCGCCAGCAGCTCACTGGACAGGGGGTTGAATGAGCAGTTCTTC. Its protein product is CASSSLDRGLNEQFF.

The chain is built from TRBV5-4 and TRBJ1-6, with D hard to call. Trimming took 0 bases from V and 3 from J, leaving 7 bases between them. The CDR3 runs 15 residues. Germline CDR1 is SGHNT and CDR2 is YYREEE (reference sequence). CDR3 bases: TGTGCCAGCAGCTTGGACCGGGGCTATAATTCACCCCTCCACTTT. It is translated as CASSLDRGYNSPLHF.

The J gene is TRBJ1-1, the V gene TRBV5-1; D may be TRBD1 (5 bases). In germline, CDR1 is SGHRS, CDR2 YFSETQ. With 0 bases removed from V and 1 base from J, the gap between germline ends came to 13 bases. CDR3 length equals 16 residues. The CDR3 spells CASSLGPGGGNTEAFF. For the CDR3, the DNA is TGCGCCAGCAGCTTGGGGCCTGGCGGGGGGAACACTGAAGCTTTCTTT.

The chain has TRBV18 and TRBJ1-1, with D unclear. Per the germline V gene, CDR1 is KGHSH and CDR2 is LQKENI. The length of the CDR3 is 15 residues. Trimming stripped 5 bases from V and 3 bases from J, with 16 bases between. This CDR3 reads CASSSDLLGDTEAFF. CDR3 nucleotide sequence: TGTGCCAGCTCATCAGACTTGCTCGGGGACACTGAAGCTTTCTTT. The full variable domain, in which reference TRBV18 and TRBJ1-1 provide the parts outside the CDR3, is NAGVMQNPRHLVRRRGQEARLRCSPMKGHSHVYWYRQLPEEGLKFMVYLQKENIIDESGMPKERFSAEFPKEGPSILRIQQVVRGDSAAYFCASSSDLLGDTEAFFGQGTRLTVV.

This chain connects TRBV7-9 to TRBJ1-1; TRBD1 might be the D (6 bases). V was cut by 5 bases and J by 1 base, with 14 bases left in between. Looked up from germline, CDR1 is SEHNR and CDR2 is FQNEAQ (reference sequence). The CDR3 loop spans 15 amino acids. CDR3 sequence: CASSRKGHENTEAFF. The CDR3 nucleotides read TGTGCCAGCAGCCGAAAGGGACACGAGAACACTGAAGCTTTCTTT.

This chain uses TRBV19 with TRBJ2-2; the match to TRBD1 covers 10 bases. Germline V CDR1 and CDR2: LNHDA, SQIVND (reference sequence). Trimming took 6 bases from V and 6 from J; bases not matched to a gene: 10. The length of the CDR3 is 16 residues. CDR3 sequence reads: CASREDRGREAGELFF. As DNA, the CDR3 is TGTGCCAGTAGGGAAGACAGGGGGCGAGAAGCCGGGGAGCTGTTTTTT.

V gene TRBV19 combines with J gene TRBJ1-4; D is perhaps TRBD1 (5 bases). Trimming cost V 8 bases and J 7 bases, with 17 bases left between them. Germline V lookup: CDR1 LNHDA, CDR2 SQIVND (reference sequence). CDR3 size: 14 residues. The CDR3 here is CASRRGGTAEKLFF. CDR3 bases: TGTGCCAGTCGGAGGGGAGGGACGGCTGAAAAACTGTTTTTT. The full variable domain, its missing parts supplied by reference TRBV19 and TRBJ1-4, is DGGITQSPKYLFRKEGQNVTLSCEQNLNHDAMYWYRQDPGQGLRLIYYSQIVNDFQKGDIAEGYSVSREKKESFPLTVTSAQKNPTAFYLCASRRGGTAEKLFFGSGTQLSVL.

About this clone: It is likely a read error, because the conserved phenylalanine at the end of the CDR3 is missing. The rearrangement joins TRBV7-2 to TRBJ1-2; no clear D gene. CDR1 is SGHTA, CDR2 FQGNSA, per germline. The CDR3 sequence is 13 residues long. V was trimmed by 1 base and J by 8 bases, leaving 11 bases between them. Here the CDR3 reads CASSLVPRRGYTL. The CDR3 bases are TGTGCCAGCAGCTTAGTACCCCGGAGAGGCTACACCCTC.

J is TRBJ2-2 and V is TRBV2; the match to TRBD1 covers 7 bases. V shed 7 bases and J 4 bases; nucleotides not matched to a gene: 3. The CDR3 has 13 amino acids. Germline CDR1 and CDR2: SNHLY and FYNNEI. The CDR3 DNA sequence: TGTGCCAGCAAGGGACAGACCACCGGGGAGCTGTTTTTT. Encoded protein: CASKGQTTGELFF.

V gene TRBV5-1 combines with J gene TRBJ2-2, with 7 bases lining up with TRBD2. Germline CDR1 is SGHRS and CDR2 is YFSETQ. The CDR3 contains 15 residues. J lost 6 bases, V lost 2 bases, and 7 bases had no gene match. The DNA for the CDR3 is TGCGCCAGCAGCTTCCGCGGGAGTTTGGCCGGGGAGCTGTTTTTT. Its protein product is CASSFRGSLAGELFF.

With respect to this clone: Compared with germline, one end of the junction differs, possibly owing to a read error. The rearrangement links TRBV27 to TRBJ1-1; possible D gene TRBD1, 6 bases. CDR1 is MNHEY and CDR2 is SMNVEV in the germline V gene (reference sequence). The CDR3 has 14 residues. CDR3 sequence reads: CASSLNRGATEVFF. The CDR3 nucleotides read TGTGCCAGCAGTTTGAACCGGGGGGCGACTGAAGTTTTCTTT.

The V call is TRBV11-2, the J call TRBJ1-6; D is perhaps TRBD1 (5 bases). CDR1 and CDR2 from the germline V gene are SGHAT and FQNNGV. This CDR3 is built from 13 residues. The V end lost 5 bases, the J end lost 10 bases, and 12 bases lay between the germline ends. The CDR3 bases are TGTGCCAGCAGCCTCCGTGGGGGGTCACCCCTCCACTTT. This translates into CASSLRGGSPLHF.

The chain uses TRBV28 and TRBJ1-4; D is unclear. The germline V gene has CDR1 MDHEN and CDR2 SYDVKM. V was cut by 6 bases and J by 0 bases, with 14 bases left in between. CDR3 length: 16 residues. Here the CDR3 reads CASSPPRGATNEKLFF. CDR3 nucleotide sequence: TGTGCCAGCAGCCCGCCCCGCGGCGCAACTAATGAAAAACTGTTTTTT.

This clone was seen once. The CDR3 loop is CASSLTGGPPGTDTQYF. The CDR3 DNA sequence: TGCGCCAGCAGCTTGACGGGGGGGCCTCCCGGCACAGATACGCAGTATTTT. The chain combines TRBV5-1 with TRBJ2-3; 8 bases align to TRBD2. V gave up 1 base and J gave up 1 base; unmatched junction bases: 8. The CDR3 runs to 17 residues. CDR1 and CDR2 (germline): SGHRS, YFSETQ.

J is TRBJ1-2 and V is TRBV4-3, with D unclear. Germline assignment: CDR1 LGHNA and CDR2 YSLEER. Trimming shortened V by 0 bases and J by 4 bases, and 15 bases separated the two germline ends. This CDR3 is built from 16 residues. CDR3 bases: TGCGCCAGCAGCCAAGAGTGGGAGGGAACCGTCTATGGCTACACCTTC. Translation: CASSQEWEGTVYGYTF.

J is TRBJ1-5 and V is TRBV19; TRBD1 aligns across 8 bases. The V gene's germline CDR1 is LNHDA and CDR2 SQIVND (reference sequence). The CDR3 sequence is 14 residues long. V was clipped by 9 bases and J by 7 bases; unmatched bases: 11. CDR3 bases: TGTGCCAGCAACAAACAGGGGGACGTGCAGCCCCAGCATTTT. Translation gives CASNKQGDVQPQHF. The complete variable domain, with remaining parts taken from reference TRBV19 and TRBJ1-5, reads DGGITQSPKYLFRKEGQNVTLSCEQNLNHDAMYWYRQDPGQGLRLIYYSQIVNDFQKGDIAEGYSVSREKKESFPLTVTSAQKNPTAFYLCASNKQGDVQPQHFGDGTRLSIL.

J is TRBJ2-1 and V is TRBV5-1; 10 bases match TRBD2. With 3 bases clipped from V and 9 bases from J, the junction kept 9 bases outside the gene matches. Germline assignment: CDR1 SGHRS and CDR2 YFSETQ. The CDR3 consists of 15 residues. CDR3: CASSSHLAGAAEQFF. In nucleotides, the CDR3 is TGCGCCAGCAGCTCCCACCTAGCGGGAGCAGCTGAGCAGTTCTTC.

This sequence joins TRBV5-6 and TRBJ1-1; 8 nucleotides agree with TRBD1. The V gene end was trimmed by 0 bases and the J gene end by 6 bases; junction bases not matched to a gene: 4. Germline CDR1 reads SGHDT; CDR2 reads YYEEEE. CDR3 size: 14 residues. CDR3 in DNA: TGTGCCAGCAGCTTGGGACAGGGGTACTCTGAAGCTTTCTTT. Encoded protein: CASSLGQGYSEAFF.